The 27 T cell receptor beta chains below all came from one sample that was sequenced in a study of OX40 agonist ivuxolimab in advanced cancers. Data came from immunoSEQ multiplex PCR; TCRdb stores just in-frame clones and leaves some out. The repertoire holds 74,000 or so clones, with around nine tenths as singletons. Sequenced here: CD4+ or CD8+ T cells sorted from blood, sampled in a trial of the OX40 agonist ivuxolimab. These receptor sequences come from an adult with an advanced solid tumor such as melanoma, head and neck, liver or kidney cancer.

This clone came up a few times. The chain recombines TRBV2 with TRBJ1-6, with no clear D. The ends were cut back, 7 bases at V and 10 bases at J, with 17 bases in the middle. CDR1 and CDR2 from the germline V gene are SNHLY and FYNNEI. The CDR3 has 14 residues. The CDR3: CASKVQSVQSPLHF. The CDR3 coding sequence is TGTGCCAGCAAAGTACAGTCCGTTCAGTCACCCCTCCACTTT.

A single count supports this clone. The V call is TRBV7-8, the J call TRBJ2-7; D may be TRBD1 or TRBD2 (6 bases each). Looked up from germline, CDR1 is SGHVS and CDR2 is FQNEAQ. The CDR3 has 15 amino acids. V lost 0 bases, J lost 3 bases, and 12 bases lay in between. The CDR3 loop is CASSLANGGLYEQYF. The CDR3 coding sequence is TGTGCCAGCAGCTTAGCGAACGGGGGCCTCTACGAGCAGTACTTC.

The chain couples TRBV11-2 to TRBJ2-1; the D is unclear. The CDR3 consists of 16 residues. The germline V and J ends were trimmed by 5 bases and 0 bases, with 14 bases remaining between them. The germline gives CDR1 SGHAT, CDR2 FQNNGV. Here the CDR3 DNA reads TGTGCCAGCAGCCTCGAAAGGGTTTACTCCTACAATGAGCAGTTCTTC. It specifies CASSLERVYSYNEQFF.

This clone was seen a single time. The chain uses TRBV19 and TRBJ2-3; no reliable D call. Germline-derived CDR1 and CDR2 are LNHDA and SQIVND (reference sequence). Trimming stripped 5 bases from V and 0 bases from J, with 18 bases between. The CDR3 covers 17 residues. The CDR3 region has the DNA TGTGCCAGTAGTTTCGGGCCATTTCTTCGAAGCACAGATACGCAGTATTTT. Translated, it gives CASSFGPFLRSTDTQYF.

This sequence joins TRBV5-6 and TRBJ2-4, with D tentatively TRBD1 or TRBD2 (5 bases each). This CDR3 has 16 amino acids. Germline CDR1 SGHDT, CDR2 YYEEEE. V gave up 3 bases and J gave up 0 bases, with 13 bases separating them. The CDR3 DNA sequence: TGTGCCAGCAGCTACCAGGGAGTTATAGCCAAAAACATTCAGTACTTC. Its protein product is CASSYQGVIAKNIQYF.

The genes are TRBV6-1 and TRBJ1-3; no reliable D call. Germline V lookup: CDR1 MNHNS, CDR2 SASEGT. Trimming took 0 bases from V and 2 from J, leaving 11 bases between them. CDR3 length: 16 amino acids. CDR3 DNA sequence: TGTGCCAGCAGTGAAGCGGTTGACTTGCCTGGAAACACCATATATTTT. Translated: CASSEAVDLPGNTIYF.

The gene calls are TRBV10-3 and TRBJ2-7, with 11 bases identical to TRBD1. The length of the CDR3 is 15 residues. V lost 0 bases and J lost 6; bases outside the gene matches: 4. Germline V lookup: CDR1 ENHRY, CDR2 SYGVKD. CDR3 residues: CAISESTGTGGEQYF. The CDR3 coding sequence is TGTGCCATCAGTGAGTCGACCGGGACAGGGGGCGAGCAGTACTTC.

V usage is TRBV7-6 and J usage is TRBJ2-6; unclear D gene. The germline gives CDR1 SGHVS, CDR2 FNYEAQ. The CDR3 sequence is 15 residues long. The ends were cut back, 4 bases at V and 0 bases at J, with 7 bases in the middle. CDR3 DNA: TGTGCCAGCAGCTCTCAAATCTCTGGGGCCAACGTCCTGACTTTC. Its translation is CASSSQISGANVLTF.

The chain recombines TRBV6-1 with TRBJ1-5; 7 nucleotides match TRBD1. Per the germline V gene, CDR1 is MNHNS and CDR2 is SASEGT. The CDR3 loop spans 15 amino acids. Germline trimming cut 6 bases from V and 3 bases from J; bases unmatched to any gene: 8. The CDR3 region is CASRFEQGHNQPQHF. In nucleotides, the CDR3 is TGTGCCAGCAGGTTTGAACAGGGGCACAATCAGCCCCAGCATTTT.

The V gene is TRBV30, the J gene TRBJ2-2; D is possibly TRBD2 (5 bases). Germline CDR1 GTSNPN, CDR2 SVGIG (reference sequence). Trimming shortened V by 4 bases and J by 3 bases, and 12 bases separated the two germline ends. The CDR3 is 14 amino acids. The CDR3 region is CAWKGGSYTGELFF. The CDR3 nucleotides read TGTGCCTGGAAGGGCGGGTCTTACACCGGGGAGCTGTTTTTT.

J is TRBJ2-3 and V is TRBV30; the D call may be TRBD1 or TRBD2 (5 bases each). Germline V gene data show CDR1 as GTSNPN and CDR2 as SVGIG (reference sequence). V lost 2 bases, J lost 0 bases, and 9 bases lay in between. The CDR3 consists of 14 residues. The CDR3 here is CAWSRDLSTDTQYF. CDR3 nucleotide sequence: TGTGCCTGGAGTCGGGACCTTAGCACAGATACGCAGTATTTT.

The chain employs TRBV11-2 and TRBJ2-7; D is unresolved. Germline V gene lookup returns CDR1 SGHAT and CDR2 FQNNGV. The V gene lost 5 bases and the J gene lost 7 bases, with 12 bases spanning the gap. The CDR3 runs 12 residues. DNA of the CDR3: TGTGCCAGCAGCCTTATAGTCTCGGAGCAGTACTTC. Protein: CASSLIVSEQYF. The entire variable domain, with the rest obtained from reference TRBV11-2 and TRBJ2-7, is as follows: EAGVAQSPRYKIIEKRQSVAFWCNPISGHATLYWYQQILGQGPKLLIQFQNNGVVDDSQLPKDRFSAERLKGVDSTLKIQPAKLEDSAVYLCASSLIVSEQYFGPGTRLTVT.

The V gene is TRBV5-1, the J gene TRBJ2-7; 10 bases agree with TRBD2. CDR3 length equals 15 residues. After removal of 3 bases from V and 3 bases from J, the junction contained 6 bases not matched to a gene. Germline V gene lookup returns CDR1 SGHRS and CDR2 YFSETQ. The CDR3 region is CASSSASGRGYEQYF. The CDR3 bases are TGCGCCAGCAGCTCGGCTAGCGGGAGAGGCTACGAGCAGTACTTC.

The CDR3 DNA reads TGTGCCAGCAGCCACCGACTAGACGAGACCCAGTACTTC. This codes for CASSHRLDETQYF. The chain is built from TRBV7-7 and TRBJ2-5; D may be TRBD2 (6 bases). Trimming stripped 5 bases from V and 5 bases from J, with 12 bases between. Germline V lookup: CDR1 SSHAT, CDR2 FNYEAQ (reference sequence). The CDR3 has 13 residues.

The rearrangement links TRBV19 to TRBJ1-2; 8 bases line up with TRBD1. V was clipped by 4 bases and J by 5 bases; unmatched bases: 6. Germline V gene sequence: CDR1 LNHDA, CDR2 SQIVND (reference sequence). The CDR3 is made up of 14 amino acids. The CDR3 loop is CASSTGQGPYGYTF. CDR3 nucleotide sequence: TGTGCCAGTAGTACCGGACAGGGACCTTATGGCTACACCTTC.

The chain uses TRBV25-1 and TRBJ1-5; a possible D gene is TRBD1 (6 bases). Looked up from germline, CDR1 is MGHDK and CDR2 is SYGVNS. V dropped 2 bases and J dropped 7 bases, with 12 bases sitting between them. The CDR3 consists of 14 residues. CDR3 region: CASSETGRGQPQHF. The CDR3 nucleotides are TGTGCCAGCAGTGAAACAGGGCGGGGACAGCCCCAGCATTTT.

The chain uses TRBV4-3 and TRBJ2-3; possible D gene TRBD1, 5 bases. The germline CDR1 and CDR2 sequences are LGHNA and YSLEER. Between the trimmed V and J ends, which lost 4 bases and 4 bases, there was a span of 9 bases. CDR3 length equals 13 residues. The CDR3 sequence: CASSPQTADTQYF. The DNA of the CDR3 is TGCGCCAGCAGCCCTCAGACAGCAGATACGCAGTATTTT.

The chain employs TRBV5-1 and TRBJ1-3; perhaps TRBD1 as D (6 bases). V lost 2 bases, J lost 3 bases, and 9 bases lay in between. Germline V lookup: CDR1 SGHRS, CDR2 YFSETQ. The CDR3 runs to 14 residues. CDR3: CASSLGTFGNTIYF. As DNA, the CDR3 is TGCGCCAGCAGCTTAGGGACATTTGGAAACACCATATATTTT.

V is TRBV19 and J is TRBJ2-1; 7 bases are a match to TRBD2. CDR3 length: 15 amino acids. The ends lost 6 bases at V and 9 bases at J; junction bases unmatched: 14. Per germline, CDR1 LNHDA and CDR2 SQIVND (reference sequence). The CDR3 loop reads CASRRKAGTSGEQFF. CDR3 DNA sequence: TGTGCCAGTAGGAGGAAAGCGGGGACCTCAGGTGAGCAGTTCTTC.

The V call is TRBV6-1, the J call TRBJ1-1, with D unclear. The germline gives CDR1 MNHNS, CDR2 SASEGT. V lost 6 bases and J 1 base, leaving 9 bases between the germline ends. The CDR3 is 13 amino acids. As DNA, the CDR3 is TGTGCCAGCAGGGGTCTAAAGAACACTGAAGCTTTCTTT. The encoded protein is CASRGLKNTEAFF.

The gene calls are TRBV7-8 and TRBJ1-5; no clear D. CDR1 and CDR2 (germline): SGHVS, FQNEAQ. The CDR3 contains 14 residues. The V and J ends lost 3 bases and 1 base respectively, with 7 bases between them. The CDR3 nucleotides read TGTGCCAGCAGCTTGGGCGTCAGCAATCAGCCCCAGCATTTT. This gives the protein CASSLGVSNQPQHF. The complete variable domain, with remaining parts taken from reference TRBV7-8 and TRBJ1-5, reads GAGVSQSPRYKVAKRGQDVALRCDPISGHVSLFWYQQALGQGPEFLTYFQNEAQLDKSGLPSDRFFAERPEGSVSTLKIQRTQQEDSAVYLCASSLGVSNQPQHFGDGTRLSIL.

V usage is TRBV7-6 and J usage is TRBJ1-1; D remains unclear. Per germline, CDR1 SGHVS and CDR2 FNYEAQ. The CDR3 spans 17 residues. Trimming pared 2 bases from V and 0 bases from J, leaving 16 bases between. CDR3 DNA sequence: TGTGCCAGCAGCTTATCCCCCCTAGGGTTAGTGAACACTGAAGCTTTCTTT. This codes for CASSLSPLGLVNTEAFF. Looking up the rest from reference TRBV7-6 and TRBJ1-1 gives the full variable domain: GAGVSQSPRYKVTKRGQDVALRCDPISGHVSLYWYRQALGQGPEFLTYFNYEAQQDKSGLPNDRFSAERPEGSISTLTIQRTEQRDSAMYRCASSLSPLGLVNTEAFFGQGTRLTVV.

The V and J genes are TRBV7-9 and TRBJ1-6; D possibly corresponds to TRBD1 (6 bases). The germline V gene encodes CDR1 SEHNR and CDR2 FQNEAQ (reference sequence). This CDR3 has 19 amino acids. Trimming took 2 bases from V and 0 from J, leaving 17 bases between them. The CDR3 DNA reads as TGTGCCAGCAGCTTAAGGACAGATGATACGAGCTCCTATAATTCACCCCTCCACTTT. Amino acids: CASSLRTDDTSSYNSPLHF.

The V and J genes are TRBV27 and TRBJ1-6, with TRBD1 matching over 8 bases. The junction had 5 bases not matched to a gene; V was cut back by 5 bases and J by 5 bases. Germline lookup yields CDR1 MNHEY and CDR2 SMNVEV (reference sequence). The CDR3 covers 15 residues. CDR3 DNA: TGTGCCAGCAGTGCTGGGACAGGTAATAATTCACCCCTCCACTTT. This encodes CASSAGTGNNSPLHF.

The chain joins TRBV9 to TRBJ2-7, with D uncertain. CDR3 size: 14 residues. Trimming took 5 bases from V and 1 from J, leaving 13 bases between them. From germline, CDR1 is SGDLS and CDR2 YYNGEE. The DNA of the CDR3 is TGTGCCAGCAGTATAGCCCCAGATTCCTACGAGCAGTACTTC. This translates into CASSIAPDSYEQYF.

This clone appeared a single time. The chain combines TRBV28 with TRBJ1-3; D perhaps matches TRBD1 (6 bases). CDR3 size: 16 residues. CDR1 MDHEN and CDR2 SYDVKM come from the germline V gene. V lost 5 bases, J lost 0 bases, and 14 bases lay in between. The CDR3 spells CASSTSGAISGNTIYF. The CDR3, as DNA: TGTGCCAGCAGTACCTCGGGGGCTATCTCTGGAAACACCATATATTTT.

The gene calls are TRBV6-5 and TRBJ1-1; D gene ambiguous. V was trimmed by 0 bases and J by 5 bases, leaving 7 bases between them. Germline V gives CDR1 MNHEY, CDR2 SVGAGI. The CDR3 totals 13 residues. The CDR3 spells CASSYSRATEAFF. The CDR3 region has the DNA TGTGCCAGCAGTTACTCGAGGGCTACTGAAGCTTTCTTT.